Each of the 24 T cell receptor beta chains below was sequenced from the same sample in a study of cytomegalovirus exposure and HLA in healthy donors. It was with 60 Vbeta and 13 Jbeta primers that the PCR ran. The table came from immunoSEQ multiplex PCR; TCRdb's copy has only in-frame clones and leaves some out. Altogether 130,000 or so clones are present, around 75% being singletons, with the ten largest covering about 8.3%. The sequenced material came from PBMCs. The receptors here all came from a woman between 45 and 65 years old in good health and CMV-seropositive.

The chain recombines TRBV19 with TRBJ1-5; D unresolved. This CDR3 contains 14 residues. V gave up 1 base and J gave up 4 bases, with 8 bases separating them. Germline values: CDR1 LNHDA, CDR2 SQIVND (reference sequence). CDR3 protein: CASSIVGRNQPQHF. CDR3 in DNA: TGTGCCAGTAGTATAGTGGGCAGAAATCAGCCCCAGCATTTT.

The chain couples TRBV30 to TRBJ1-5; D unresolved. Germline CDR1 and CDR2: GTSNPN and SVGIG (reference sequence). Trimming took 3 bases from V and 6 from J, leaving 9 bases between them. The CDR3 is made up of 12 amino acids. The CDR3 nucleotides read TGTGCCTGGAGGAGGGAGGGTCAGCCCCAGCATTTT. Translation: CAWRREGQPQHF.

This clone was counted a single time. The rearrangement uses TRBV7-8 and TRBJ2-1; D may be TRBD2 (7 bases). Looked up from germline, CDR1 is SGHVS and CDR2 is FQNEAQ. V was trimmed by 6 bases and J by 3 bases, leaving 18 bases between them. This CDR3 comprises 16 residues. Here the CDR3 DNA reads TGTGCCAGCAGTTCTACGGGGGGCCGAATCTACAATGAGCAGTTCTTC. It is translated as CASSSTGGRIYNEQFF.

The V and J genes are TRBV11-1 and TRBJ2-5; D gene ambiguous. This CDR3 spans 13 amino acids. With 2 bases removed from V and 1 base from J, the gap between germline ends came to 5 bases. From germline, CDR1 is SGHAT and CDR2 FQDESV (reference sequence). The CDR3 region has the DNA TGTGCCAGCAGCTTACGCAGCCAAGAGACCCAGTACTTC. Translated: CASSLRSQETQYF.

This chain joins TRBV11-1 and TRBJ2-5; 9 nucleotides align to TRBD1. Germline loops: CDR1 SGHAT, CDR2 FQDESV (reference sequence). There are 15 residues in the CDR3. V lost 2 bases to trimming and J lost 4 bases; unmatched junction nucleotides: 5. The CDR3, as DNA: TGTGCCAGCAGCTTAATGGGACAGGGTAGAGAGACCCAGTACTTC. It translates to CASSLMGQGRETQYF. The whole variable domain, filled in from reference TRBV11-1 and TRBJ2-5, reads EAEVAQSPRYKITEKSQAVAFWCDPISGHATLYWYRQILGQGPELLVQFQDESVVDDSQLPKDRFSAERLKGVDSTLKIQPAELGDSAMYLCASSLMGQGRETQYFGPGTRLLVL.

A few counts support this clone. The chain links TRBV4-2 to TRBJ2-5; 7 bases line up with TRBD2. This CDR3 region has 16 residues. CDR1 is LGHNA, CDR2 YNFKEQ, per germline. J gave up 5 bases and V 0 bases, and 9 bases lay outside the gene matches. CDR3 amino acids: CASSQEAGRGRETQYF. The CDR3 coding sequence is TGTGCCAGCAGCCAAGAGGCAGGGAGGGGTCGGGAGACCCAGTACTTC.

V is TRBV5-4 and J is TRBJ2-5, with 8 bases lining up with TRBD2. The CDR3 loop spans 16 amino acids. The J segment lost 0 bases and the V segment lost 0 bases, leaving 4 bases of the junction unmatched. CDR1 is SGHNT, CDR2 YYREEE, per germline (reference sequence). As DNA, the CDR3 is TGTGCCAGCAGCTTGGGGGTCGGGAGGGACCAAGAGACCCAGTACTTC. Its translation is CASSLGVGRDQETQYF.

The chain joins TRBV6-1 to TRBJ1-5; 7 nucleotides line up with TRBD1. The junction had 4 bases not matched to a gene; V was cut back by 8 bases and J by 0 bases. Germline V gene sequence: CDR1 MNHNS, CDR2 SASEGT. This CDR3 contains 14 residues. CDR3 region: CASLGTASNQPQHF. CDR3 nucleotide sequence: TGTGCCAGCCTTGGGACAGCTAGCAATCAGCCCCAGCATTTT.

V gene TRBV18 combines with J gene TRBJ2-1; possible D gene TRBD2, 5 bases. With 3 bases removed from V and 4 bases from J, the gap between germline ends came to 13 bases. Germline CDR1 is KGHSH and CDR2 is LQKENI. The length of the CDR3 is 15 residues. The CDR3, as DNA: TGTGCCAGCTCACCGACCGAAAGGACTTACAATGAGCAGTTCTTC. It translates to CASSPTERTYNEQFF.

This clone appeared a few times. The V gene is TRBV18, the J gene TRBJ1-1; D might be TRBD1 (6 bases). Germline V CDR1 and CDR2: KGHSH, LQKENI. Trimming stripped 1 base from V and 7 bases from J, with 16 bases between. The CDR3 runs 15 residues. The CDR3 DNA follows: TGTGCCAGCTCACCACTGGAGGGGGGGCTCGGTGAAGCTTTCTTT. It yields the protein CASSPLEGGLGEAFF.

This clone was found a few times. The gene calls are TRBV14 and TRBJ2-3, with D hard to call. CDR1 and CDR2 (germline): SGHDN, FVKESK. Trimming pared 0 bases from V and 6 bases from J, leaving 13 bases between. The CDR3 extends over 15 amino acids. The CDR3 DNA follows: TGTGCCAGCAGCCAAGACGAATTTTCAGTCGATACGCAGTATTTT. Protein: CASSQDEFSVDTQYF.

This clone has just one count. J is TRBJ1-1 and V is TRBV4-1, with TRBD1 identical over 7 bases. J was trimmed by 4 bases and V by 0 bases; bases with no gene match: 11. The CDR3 consists of 17 residues. CDR1 is MGHRA, CDR2 YSYEKL, per germline. In nucleotides, the CDR3 is TGCGCCAGCAGCCAAGAGAGGAGGGGGCAGATATTCACTGAAGCTTTCTTT. Protein: CASSQERRGQIFTEAFF.

The chain employs TRBV30 and TRBJ2-7; tentatively, D is TRBD1 (6 bases). The CDR3 runs to 14 residues. From germline, CDR1 is GTSNPN and CDR2 SVGIG (reference sequence). The V end lost 5 bases, the J end lost 3 bases, and 17 bases lay between the germline ends. The DNA for the CDR3 is TGTGCCTGGGCTTCTGGGGGCAGTTACTACGAGCAGTACTTC. Translation: CAWASGGSYYEQYF.

This rearrangement joins TRBV29-1 to TRBJ1-1, with TRBD1 identical over 8 bases. The CDR3 loop spans 13 amino acids. Trimming cost V 6 bases and J 1 base; bases outside gene matches: 4. Germline V gene data show CDR1 as SQVTM and CDR2 as ANQGSEA. In DNA, the CDR3 is TGCAGCGTCACCGGACAGGGGAACACTGAAGCTTTCTTT. Translating it yields CSVTGQGNTEAFF. The whole variable domain, filled in from reference TRBV29-1 and TRBJ1-1, reads SAVISQKPSRDICQRGTSLTIQCQVDSQVTMMFWYRQQPGQSLTLIATANQGSEATYESGFVIDKFPISRPNLTFSTLTVSNMSPEDSSIYLCSVTGQGNTEAFFGQGTRLTVV.

The chain joins TRBV5-1 to TRBJ2-1; 7 bases fit TRBD2. The CDR3 loop spans 15 amino acids. V dropped 5 bases and J dropped 10; count of bases not matched to a gene: 15. Per the germline V gene, CDR1 is SGHRS and CDR2 is YFSETQ. The CDR3 is CASRAGGSSGGEQFF. For the CDR3, the DNA is TGCGCCAGCAGGGCCGGCGGGAGTTCCGGAGGGGAGCAGTTCTTC.

The count of this clone is one. V gene TRBV19 combines with J gene TRBJ2-7; possibly TRBD1 for D (6 bases). Trimming removed 11 bases from V and 3 bases from J, with 17 bases in between. CDR3 length: 13 residues. In germline, CDR1 is LNHDA, CDR2 SQIVND (reference sequence). The CDR3 protein is CASSPAGDYEQYF. The CDR3 DNA reads as TGTGCCTCCTCCCCAGCAGGGGACTACGAGCAGTACTTC.

This clone was recorded once. The chain recombines TRBV30 with TRBJ1-2; D is perhaps TRBD1 (5 bases). CDR1 is GTSNPN and CDR2 is SVGIG in the germline V gene (reference sequence). V lost 5 bases to trimming and J lost 6 bases, with 13 bases between them. The CDR3 consists of 12 residues. The CDR3 spells CAWGGLPHGYTF. The CDR3 DNA reads TGTGCCTGGGGGGGACTACCGCATGGCTACACCTTC. The full variable domain, rest sourced from reference TRBV30 and TRBJ1-2, is SQTIHQWPATLVQPVGSPLSLECTVEGTSNPNLYWYRQAAGRGLQLLFYSVGIGQISSEVPQNLSASRPQDRQFILSSKKLLLSDSGFYLCAWGGLPHGYTFGSGTRLTVV.

A few counts support this clone. The V gene is TRBV4-3, the J gene TRBJ1-1, with D hard to call. Trimming took 0 bases from V and 1 from J, leaving 15 bases between them. The CDR3 length is 17 residues. Germline lookup yields CDR1 LGHNA and CDR2 YSLEER. The CDR3 here is CASSQEWSPSKNTEAFF. As DNA, the CDR3 is TGCGCCAGCAGCCAAGAATGGTCTCCATCTAAGAACACTGAAGCTTTCTTT.

The chain combines TRBV7-2 with TRBJ2-7, with D possibly matching TRBD1 (5 bases). Germline CDR1 SGHTA, CDR2 FQGNSA. V was trimmed by 5 bases and J by 0 bases, leaving 11 bases between them. CDR3 length: 14 residues. The CDR3 region is CASSKGHSSYEQYF. The CDR3 DNA follows: TGTGCCAGCAGCAAAGGACATTCCTCCTACGAGCAGTACTTC.

This clone was counted only a few times. The chain has TRBV10-3 and TRBJ2-5; TRBD2 is a possible D gene (5 bases). Germline CDR1 and CDR2: ENHRY and SYGVKD. CDR3 length: 13 amino acids. V dropped 2 bases and J dropped 5 bases, with 9 bases sitting between them. The chain's CDR3 is CAISELSVETQYF. The CDR3, as DNA: TGTGCCATCAGTGAGCTTAGCGTCGAGACCCAGTACTTC.

This clone came up once. The chain recombines TRBV6-5 with TRBJ1-1; D is perhaps TRBD1 (6 bases). The CDR3 runs 15 residues. The V gene's germline CDR1 is MNHEY and CDR2 SVGAGI. The V end was cut by 2 bases, the J end by 1 base, with 11 bases between. The CDR3, as DNA: TGTGCCAGCAGTTACCAGGGGACCTGGAACACTGAAGCTTTCTTT. Its translation is CASSYQGTWNTEAFF.

V gene TRBV5-1 combines with J gene TRBJ2-5, with TRBD1 matching 7 bases. The length of the CDR3 is 14 residues. V shed 7 bases, J shed 4 bases, and the junction held 10 bases outside the gene matches. CDR1 is SGHRS and CDR2 is YFSETQ in the germline V gene. The CDR3 bases are TGCGCCAGCGGAGACAGGGCGGAAGGAGAGACCCAGTACTTC. This translates into CASGDRAEGETQYF.

The genes are TRBV27 and TRBJ2-3; perhaps TRBD1 as D (5 bases). The CDR3 runs to 13 residues. Trimming removed 8 bases from V and 2 bases from J, with 11 bases in between. Germline V CDR1 and CDR2: MNHEY, SMNVEV (reference sequence). CDR3 protein: CASRPGSTDTQYF. For the CDR3, the DNA is TGTGCCAGCCGGCCAGGGTCCACAGATACGCAGTATTTT.

This chain connects TRBV19 to TRBJ1-4; TRBD1 matches 7 bases. Germline CDR1 reads LNHDA; CDR2 reads SQIVND (reference sequence). V lost 3 bases to trimming and J lost 7 bases; unmatched junction nucleotides: 17. CDR3 size: 18 residues. The CDR3 spells CASSIPSVRQGLFEKLFF. The CDR3 nucleotides are TGTGCCAGTAGTATCCCGTCCGTCCGACAGGGTCTTTTTGAAAAACTGTTTTTT.